This T cell receptor (beta chain) was profiled in a study of T cells in Graves' hyperthyroidism and ophthalmopathy. Study overall: Before any treatment, at initial diagnosis, peripheral blood was collected. Study-wide results and limits: Blood also showed most of the thyroid clonotypes that were expanded above 0.001.

This clonotype was recorded many times. Its antigen is not identified. Out of 10 ml of fresh peripheral blood came the PBMCs. The source material, RNA transcripts, was used to amplify TCR beta CDR3 regions. The study used the HTBI primer set for a first-round RT-PCR of the TCR CDR3. MiXCR, run by TCRdb on the multiplex PCR reads, gives a single entry per CDR3 protein. The data show about 300,000 distinct CDR3 sequences, with roughly 15% seen just once and almost 8% held by the top ten. The sequence was collected from a woman in her 30s with Graves' hyperthyroidism that later progressed to Graves' ophthalmopathy. Source material: blood.

The CDR3 spells CASREGPQAFF. The CDR3 DNA reads TGCGCCAGCAGGGAAGGCCCTCAAGCTTTCTTT. The V gene is TRBV5-1, the J gene TRBJ1-1; no clear D. CDR1 and CDR2 from the germline V gene are SGHRS and YFSETQ. The CDR3 is made up of 11 amino acids. The V end lost 5 bases, the J end lost 9 bases, and 11 bases lay between the germline ends.